The clone carrying this T cell receptor beta chain came up a few times. Its antigen remains unknown. This sample was taken from a study of T cells after yellow fever vaccination. Broader study findings: Researchers noted that a small share of clonotypes showed up in both CD4 and CD8 compartments.

CDR3 length: 15 residues. In germline, CDR1 is LGHNA, CDR2 YSLEER. The V and J ends lost 6 bases and 1 base respectively, with 15 bases between them. TCRdb itself ran the 5' RACE reads through MiXCR, one entry per CDR3 protein. The data contain more than 95,000 distinct CDR3 sequences, roughly 15% of them singletons. This sequence originates from a man aged 18 to 35 who received the YFV17D yellow fever vaccine. The V gene is TRBV4-3, the J gene TRBJ1-1, with D tentatively TRBD1 (6 bases). Here the sequenced sample was CD8+ T cells sorted from PBMCs, taken 5 days after the yellow fever booster vaccination. For the CDR3, the DNA is TGCGCCAGCAGTCATAACAGGGTTGGGAACACTGAAGCTTTCTTT. Amino acid sequence: CASSHNRVGNTEAFF.